A selection of T cell receptor beta chains follows, all from one sample in a study of blood T cells in healthy people across ages. TCRdb redid the calling of the 5' RACE reads with MiXCR, one entry per CDR3 protein. The data show hundreds of thousands of distinct CDR3 sequences, roughly two fifths seen once. Sequences were obtained from blood. These receptors originate from an older man in good health. Both conserved end residues are part of each CDR3. The D gene is left open where the match is weak. A clone size is listed for some rows: how often the clone was seen (once, few, many), or a class if it is expanded.

V	J	D	size	CDR3	DNA
TRBV7-2	TRBJ2-3	-	few	CASSSLTGFQTQYF	TGTGCCAGCAGCTCCCTGACAGGCTTTCAAACGCAGTATTTT
TRBV27	TRBJ1-6	-	few	CASSLGPELNSPLHF	TGTGCCAGCAGTTTAGGGCCGGAACTTAATTCACCCCTCCACTTT
TRBV7-7	TRBJ2-5	-	-	CASSVGARETQYF	TGTGCTAGCAGCGTGGGGGCTCGGGAGACCCAGTACTTC
TRBV7-2	TRBJ2-1	-	-	CASSLVSAGTYNEQFF	TGTGCCAGCAGCTTAGTCAGCGCGGGAACCTACAATGAGCAGTTCTTC
TRBV20-1	TRBJ2-1	-	-	CSARFGSGRLFEQFF	TGCAGTGCTAGGTTTGGTTCGGGCCGACTCTTTGAGCAGTTCTTC
TRBV28	TRBJ1-2	TRBD1	few	CASSFSPGTAGYTF	TGTGCCAGCAGTTTCAGTCCCGGGACAGCTGGCTACACCTTC
TRBV28	TRBJ2-7	-	few	CASSPGTAGTLAIYEQYF	TGTGCCAGCAGTCCCGGGACAGCCGGGACTTTGGCAATTTACGAGCAGTACTTC
TRBV20-1	TRBJ1-2	TRBD1	-	CSASPGQNFYGYTF	TGCAGTGCCTCCCCGGGACAGAATTTCTATGGCTACACCTTC
TRBV5-6	TRBJ2-4	-	-	CASSVDGAKNIQYF	TGTGCCAGCAGCGTGGATGGGGCCAAAAACATTCAGTACTTC
TRBV27	TRBJ2-4	-	few	CASSPQRSSNIQYF	TGTGCCAGCAGCCCCCAGAGGAGCTCAAACATTCAGTACTTC
TRBV7-9	TRBJ2-5	TRBD2	-	CASSAWTSGPETQYF	TGTGCCAGCAGCGCCTGGACTAGCGGTCCAGAGACCCAGTACTTC
TRBV29-1	TRBJ2-1	TRBD2	once	CSVPGTSGIYNEQFF	TGCAGCGTCCCCGGGACTAGCGGGATCTACAATGAGCAGTTCTTC
TRBV28	TRBJ2-7	TRBD2	-	CATETSGSSYEQYF	TGTGCCACAGAAACTAGCGGGAGCTCCTACGAGCAGTACTTC
TRBV13	TRBJ2-5	TRBD2	-	CASSPSGRAWNEQYF	TGTGCCAGCAGCCCCAGCGGGAGGGCCTGGAATGAGCAGTACTTC
TRBV6-2/TRBV6-3	TRBJ2-5	TRBD2	many	CASSERGGVETQYF	TGTGCCAGCAGTGAACGGGGGGGCGTTGAGACCCAGTACTTC
TRBV10-3	TRBJ1-5	-	-	CAISEDGNGNQPQHF	TGTGCCATCAGTGAAGATGGCAACGGTAATCAGCCCCAGCATTTT
TRBV5-6	TRBJ1-1	-	few	CASSLVNPNTEAFF	TGTGCCAGCAGCTTGGTGAATCCCAACACTGAAGCTTTCTTT
TRBV24-1	TRBJ2-5	TRBD1	-	CATRSSGQGDTAQYF	TGTGCCACCAGATCGTCAGGACAGGGGGATACGGCCCAGTACTTC
TRBV13	TRBJ2-7	TRBD2	-	CASSFRTSGSDEQYF	TGTGCCAGCAGCTTCCGGACTAGCGGGTCCGACGAGCAGTACTTC
TRBV15	TRBJ2-6	-	many	CATSPRRQTFSGANVLTF	TGTGCCACCAGCCCTCGTAGGCAGACCTTCTCTGGGGCCAACGTCCTGACTTTC
TRBV11-2	TRBJ2-5	-	-	CASSGRLKLETQYF	TGTGCCAGCAGCGGACGACTAAAGTTAGAGACCCAGTACTTC
TRBV20-1	TRBJ2-1	TRBD2	-	CSAPHIGTSGDEQFF	TGCAGTGCCCCTCATATCGGGACTAGCGGCGATGAGCAGTTCTTC
TRBV20-1	TRBJ1-1	-	-	CSARGTGGRYKTNTEAFF	TGCAGTGCTAGAGGTACGGGGGGGCGTTATAAAACGAACACTGAAGCTTTCTTT
TRBV5-1	TRBJ2-5	TRBD2	-	CASSPAGGQQTQYF	TGCGCCAGCAGCCCAGCGGGGGGGCAGCAGACCCAGTACTTC
TRBV6-2/TRBV6-3	TRBJ2-5	TRBD2	few	CASRSSGRASGTQYF	TGTGCCAGCAGGAGTAGCGGGAGGGCCTCTGGGACCCAGTACTTC
TRBV5-8	TRBJ2-5	-	-	CASSPYTRFGETQYF	TGTGCCAGCAGCCCATACACAAGGTTCGGAGAGACCCAGTACTTC
TRBV5-4	TRBJ2-3	-	-	CASSSQAGQTDTQYF	TGTGCCAGCAGCTCTCAGGCAGGTCAGACAGATACGCAGTATTTT
TRBV7-2	TRBJ1-2	-	few	CASSPAHANYGYTF	TGTGCCAGCAGCCCCGCCCACGCAAACTATGGCTACACCTTC
TRBV20-1	TRBJ2-1	-	-	CSARGGDYNEQFF	TGCAGTGCTAGAGGGGGGGACTACAATGAGCAGTTCTTC